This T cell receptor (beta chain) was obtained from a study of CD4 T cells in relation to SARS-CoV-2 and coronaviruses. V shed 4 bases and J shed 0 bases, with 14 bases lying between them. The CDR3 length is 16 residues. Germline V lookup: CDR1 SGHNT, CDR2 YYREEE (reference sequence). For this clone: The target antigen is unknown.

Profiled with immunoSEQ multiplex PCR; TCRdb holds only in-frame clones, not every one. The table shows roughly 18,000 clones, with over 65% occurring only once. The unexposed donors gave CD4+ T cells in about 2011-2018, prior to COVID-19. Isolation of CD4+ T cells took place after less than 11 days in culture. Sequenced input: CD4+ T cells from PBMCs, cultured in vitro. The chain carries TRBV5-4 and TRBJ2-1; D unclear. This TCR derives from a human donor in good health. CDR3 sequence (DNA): TGTGCCAGCAGCCCGAAGGGCGTTCGCTCCTACAATGAGCAGTTCTTC. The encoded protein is CASSPKGVRSYNEQFF. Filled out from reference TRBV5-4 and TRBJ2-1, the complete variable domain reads ETGVTQSPTHLIKTRGQQVTLRCSSQSGHNTVSWYQQALGQGPQFIFQYYREEENGRGNFPPRFSGLQFPNYSSELNVNALELDDSALYLCASSPKGVRSYNEQFFGPGTRLTVL.